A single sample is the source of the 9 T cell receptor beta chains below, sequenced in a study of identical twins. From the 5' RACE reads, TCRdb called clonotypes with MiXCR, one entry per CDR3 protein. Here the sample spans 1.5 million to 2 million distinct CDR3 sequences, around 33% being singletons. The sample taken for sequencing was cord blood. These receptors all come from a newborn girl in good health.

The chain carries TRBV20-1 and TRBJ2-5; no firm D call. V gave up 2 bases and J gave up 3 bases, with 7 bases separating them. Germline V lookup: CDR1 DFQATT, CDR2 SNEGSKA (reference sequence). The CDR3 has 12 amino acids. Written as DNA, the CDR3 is TGCAGTGCTAGACCTAGGGAAGAGACCCAGTACTTC. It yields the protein CSARPREETQYF.

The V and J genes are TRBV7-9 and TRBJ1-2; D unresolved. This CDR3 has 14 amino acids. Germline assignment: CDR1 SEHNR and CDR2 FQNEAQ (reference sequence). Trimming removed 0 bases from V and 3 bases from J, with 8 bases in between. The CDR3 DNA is TGTGCCAGCAGCTTAGCGTTACACCACTATGGCTACACCTTC. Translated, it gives CASSLALHHYGYTF. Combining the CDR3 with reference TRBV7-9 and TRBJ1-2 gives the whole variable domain DTGVSQNPRHKITKRGQNVTFRCDPISEHNRLYWYRQTLGQGPEFLTYFQNEAQLEKSRLLSDRFSAERPKGSFSTLEIQRTEQGDSAMYLCASSLALHHYGYTFGSGTRLTVV.

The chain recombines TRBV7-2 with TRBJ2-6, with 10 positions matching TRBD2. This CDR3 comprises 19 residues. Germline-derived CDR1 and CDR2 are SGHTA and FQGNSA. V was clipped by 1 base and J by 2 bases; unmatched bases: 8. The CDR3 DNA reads TGTGCCAGCAGCTTAGTGGCTAGCGGGAGAATTACTGGGGCCAACGTCCTGACTTTC. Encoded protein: CASSLVASGRITGANVLTF.

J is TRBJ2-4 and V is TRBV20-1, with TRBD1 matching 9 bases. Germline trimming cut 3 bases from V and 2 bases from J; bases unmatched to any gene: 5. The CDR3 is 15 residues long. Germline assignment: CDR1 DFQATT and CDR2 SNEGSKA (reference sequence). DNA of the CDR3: TGCAGTGCTAGTCCCGGGACAGGGTCCAAAAACATTCAGTACTTC. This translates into CSASPGTGSKNIQYF.

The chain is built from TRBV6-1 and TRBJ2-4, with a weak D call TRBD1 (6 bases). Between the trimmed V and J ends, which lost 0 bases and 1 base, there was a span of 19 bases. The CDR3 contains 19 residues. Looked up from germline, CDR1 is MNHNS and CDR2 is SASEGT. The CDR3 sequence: CASSEAKLQGHVAKNIQYF. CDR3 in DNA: TGTGCCAGCAGTGAAGCAAAATTGCAGGGGCATGTCGCCAAAAACATTCAGTACTTC.

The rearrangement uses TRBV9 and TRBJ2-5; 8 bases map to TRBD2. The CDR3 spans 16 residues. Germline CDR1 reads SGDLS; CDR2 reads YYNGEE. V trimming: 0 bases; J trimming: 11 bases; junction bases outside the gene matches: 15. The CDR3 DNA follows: TGTGCCAGCAGCGTAGACGGTAGCGGGGTCTACAATGAGCAGTACTTC. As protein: CASSVDGSGVYNEQYF.

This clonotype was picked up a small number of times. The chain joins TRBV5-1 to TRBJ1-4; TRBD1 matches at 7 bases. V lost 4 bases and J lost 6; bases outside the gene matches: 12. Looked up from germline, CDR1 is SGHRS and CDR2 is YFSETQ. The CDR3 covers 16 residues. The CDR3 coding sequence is TGCGCCAGCAGCCCATTTCGTACCGGGACAGATGAAAAACTGTTTTTT. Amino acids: CASSPFRTGTDEKLFF.

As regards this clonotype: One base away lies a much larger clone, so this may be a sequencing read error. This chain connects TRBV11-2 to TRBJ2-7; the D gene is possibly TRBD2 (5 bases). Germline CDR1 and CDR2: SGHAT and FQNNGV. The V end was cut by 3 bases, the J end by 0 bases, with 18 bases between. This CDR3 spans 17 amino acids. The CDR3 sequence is CASSFGSGCGSSYEQYF. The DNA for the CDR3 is TGTGCCAGCAGCTTTGGTTCGGGGTGCGGGTCCTCCTACGAGCAGTACTTC.

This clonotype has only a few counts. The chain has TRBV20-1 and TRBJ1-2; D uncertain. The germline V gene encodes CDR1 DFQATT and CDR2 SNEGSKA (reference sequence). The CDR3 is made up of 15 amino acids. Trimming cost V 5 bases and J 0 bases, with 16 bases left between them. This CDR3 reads CSALSDGLANYGYTF. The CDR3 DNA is TGCAGTGCTTTGTCGGACGGTTTAGCTAACTATGGCTACACCTTC.